This T cell receptor beta chain was identified in a study of Graves' ophthalmopathy and Graves' hyperthyroidism. Clinical symptoms and serum thyroxine were used for diagnosis; TRAb, thyroid ultrasound and orbital computed tomography were also relied on. RNA transcripts served as template for amplifying TCR beta CDR3 sequences. Following a first-round RT-PCR that used HTBI primers, a second-round multiplex PCR was carried out. Each CDR3 protein gets one entry after TCRdb re-called the multiplex PCR reads with MiXCR. The sample consists of some 210,000 distinct CDR3 sequences, 25% to 35% of them appearing once. CDR1 and CDR2 from the germline V gene are SGHAT and FQNNGV. J gave up 2 bases and V 7 bases, and 3 bases lay outside the gene matches. CDR3 size: 13 residues. Many counts were recorded for this clonotype.

The genes are TRBV11-2 and TRBJ2-7; 9 nucleotides agree with TRBD1. The sequencing input was peripheral blood. The sequence was collected from a man aged 50 or older with Graves' ophthalmopathy. In nucleotides, the CDR3 is TGTGCCAGCACGGGACAGGGACCCTACGAGCAGTACTTC. Translation: CASTGQGPYEQYF.